Listed here is a single T cell receptor beta chain. The authors' processing: Reference gene primer amplification yielded estimated nucleated cell counts. Only in-frame clones appear in the TCRdb table, and some are missing; sequencing was by immunoSEQ multiplex PCR. That table supplies the V and J calls and clone size; D and trimming were determined from the DNA. The profile shows 130,000 or so clones, 70% to 90% of them singletons. The data were taken from a study of blood T cell repertoires in COVID-19. About the research overall: Acute and convalescent COVID-19 specimens originated in the United States, Italy and Spain. From T cells, B-cell-depleted T cells, or PBMCs came the material, which was cDNA or gDNA.

Germline CDR1 MNHEY, CDR2 SMNVEV (reference sequence). The V gene lost 6 bases and the J gene lost 6 bases, with 18 bases spanning the gap. The CDR3 extends over 16 amino acids. Sample: peripheral blood. The TCR sequence derives from a woman between 50 and 59 years old who had recovered from COVID-19. V is TRBV27 and J is TRBJ1-6, with D maybe TRBD1 (5 bases). CDR3 region: CASSREVRGTNSPLHF. CDR3 bases: TGTGCCAGCAGCCGAGAAGTAAGGGGTACTAATTCACCCCTCCACTTT.